These 7 T cell receptor beta chains originate from one sample sequenced in a study of Ad26.COV2.S vaccination and SARS-CoV-2 variants (dated by TCRdb to 2020 to 2023). This sample's treatment or condition label indicates: some 20 received Ad26.COV2.S at low or high dose, single or two shots; about 5 received placebo; per-sample allocation not given. For vaccine and placebo recipients, the sequenced repertoires came from samples collected on day 63 after the first injection. The receptor library was made with the immunoSEQ multiplex PCR assay. TCRdb re-hosts the immuneACCESS table, in-frame sequences only. Its copies lack some clones; in the studies checked, an unresolved V gene accounts for under half of them, and the cause for the rest is not known. The sample yields hundreds of thousands of clones; roughly 89% were counted once. The biggest ten clones account for approximately 2.5% of the sample.

The sample was peripheral blood, taken in a trial of Ad26.COV2.S vaccine versus placebo. These receptors all stem from a person between 18 and 59 years old who received the Ad26.COV2.S COVID-19 vaccine or a placebo.

V gene TRBV4-3 combines with J gene TRBJ1-6; D perhaps matches TRBD1 (6 bases). From germline, CDR1 is LGHNA and CDR2 YSLEER. V lost 3 bases and J lost 7, with 13 bases in between. The CDR3 is made up of 15 amino acids. CDR3 region: CASSHPDRPNSPLHF. The CDR3 nucleotides read TGCGCCAGCAGCCATCCCGACAGGCCGAATTCACCCCTCCACTTT.

CDR3: CASSLTGTSEETQYF. CDR3 nucleotide sequence: TGCGCCAGCAGCTTGACCGGGACTAGCGAAGAGACCCAGTACTTC. The chain employs TRBV5-1 and TRBJ2-5, with 10 bases that match TRBD2. The CDR3 contains 15 residues. The germline V gene has CDR1 SGHRS and CDR2 YFSETQ. V was clipped by 1 base and J by 3 bases; unmatched bases: 3.

This chain joins TRBV5-4 and TRBJ1-4; the match to TRBD1 covers 10 bases. Germline assignment: CDR1 SGHNT and CDR2 YYREEE (reference sequence). Unmatched junction bases numbered 16, after V lost 4 bases and J lost 7 bases. The CDR3 is 18 amino acids. The CDR3 reads CASSQGTGVLRGSEKLFF. The CDR3 nucleotides are TGTGCCAGCAGCCAGGGGACAGGGGTACTCAGGGGCAGTGAAAAACTGTTTTTT.

The genes are TRBV5-5 and TRBJ1-1; TRBD1 might be the D (5 bases). This CDR3 has 12 amino acids. Germline V gives CDR1 SGHKS, CDR2 YYEKEE (reference sequence). V was clipped by 6 bases and J by 10 bases, with 16 bases between them. The CDR3 spells CASTRGDGRAFF. CDR3 bases: TGTGCCAGCACACGAGGGGACGGGAGAGCTTTCTTT.

The rearrangement uses TRBV19 and TRBJ1-2; D is unresolved. The CDR3 has 12 amino acids. CDR1 is LNHDA, CDR2 SQIVND, per germline (reference sequence). The V end lost 8 bases, the J end lost 0 bases, and 7 bases lay between the germline ends. Written as DNA, the CDR3 is TGTGCCAGTCAACCCTCTAACTATGGCTACACCTTC. It codes for CASQPSNYGYTF.

The chain combines TRBV5-4 with TRBJ2-7; TRBD1 matches at 7 bases. This CDR3 spans 13 amino acids. Germline assignment: CDR1 SGHNT and CDR2 YYREEE (reference sequence). V was pared by 4 bases and J by 1 base, with 2 bases of the junction left unmatched. The CDR3 sequence is CASSLGQSYEQYF. In nucleotides, the CDR3 is TGTGCCAGCAGCCTGGGACAGTCCTACGAGCAGTACTTC. Full variable domain (outside the CDR3, taken from reference TRBV5-4 and TRBJ2-7): ETGVTQSPTHLIKTRGQQVTLRCSSQSGHNTVSWYQQALGQGPQFIFQYYREEENGRGNFPPRFSGLQFPNYSSELNVNALELDDSALYLCASSLGQSYEQYFGPGTRLTVT.

The chain carries TRBV7-2 and TRBJ2-2; 9 nucleotides line up with TRBD1. This CDR3 region has 14 residues. The V and J ends lost 8 bases and 5 bases, in that order; junction bases with no gene match: 6. Germline values: CDR1 SGHTA, CDR2 FQGNSA. In nucleotides, the CDR3 is TGTGCCAGCGGTTCACAGGGGGCGACCGGGGAGCTGTTTTTT. Residues: CASGSQGATGELFF.